This T cell receptor (beta chain) was observed in a study of OX40 agonist ivuxolimab in advanced cancers. About the study: People who had prior anti-PD-1, anti-PD-L1 or anti-CTLA-4 therapy could take part, and 40% had some. The study's findings and limits: CD8+ T cells were the subset that, on average, had more expanded clones than CD4+.

The CDR3 has 15 residues. Trimming removed 1 base from V and 4 bases from J, with 13 bases in between. The V gene's germline CDR1 is LGHNA and CDR2 YSLEER. As regards this clone: Its antigen is still unknown.

No patient had autoimmune disease or received systemic immunosuppression. Blood sampling took place at baseline, cycle 4 day 1, and cycle 7 day 1. Sequenced by immunoSEQ multiplex PCR; TCRdb stores in-frame clones only, minus some. The sample consists of roughly 80,000 clones, about 88% of them appearing once. This chain connects TRBV4-3 to TRBJ1-2; weak D call: TRBD1 (5 bases). The sequenced sample was CD4+ or CD8+ T cells sorted from blood, obtained in a trial of the OX40 agonist ivuxolimab. The clonotype comes from an adult with an advanced solid tumor such as melanoma, head and neck, liver or kidney cancer. CDR3 nucleotide sequence: TGCGCCAGCAGCCAAGTTCTTCAGGGAGGCTATGGCTACACCTTC. Its translation: CASSQVLQGGYGYTF.